Following are 17 T cell receptor beta chains from one sample sequenced in a study of CD8+CD57+ T cells in acquired aplastic anemia. Genomic DNA served as template for TCR beta VDJ and CDR3 profiling. TCRdb re-called the reads with MiXCR, one entry per CDR3 protein. The data show hundreds of thousands of distinct CDR3 sequences, with roughly 53% seen just once and 15% to 20% held by the top ten. Selection for sequencing was limited to patients who had shown CD8+CD57+ cell expansion by flow cytometry. The sample consisted of sorted CD4+, CD8+, or CD8+CD57+ T cells (not recorded which) from PBMCs. The origin of the receptors is a human donor with aplastic anemia.

This clonotype has at least ten counts. This sequence joins TRBV2 and TRBJ1-1; possible D gene TRBD1, 6 bases. The CDR3 has 15 residues. Germline lookup yields CDR1 SNHLY and CDR2 FYNNEI. Trimming cost V 4 bases and J 1 base, with 13 bases left between them. In DNA, the CDR3 is TGTGCCAGCAGTGCAGACAAAGGGGGGAACACTGAAGCTTTCTTT. This codes for CASSADKGGNTEAFF.

This clonotype was recorded at least ten times. The CDR3 spells CASSFKGGADTQYF. CDR3 sequence (DNA): TGTGCCAGCAGTTTTAAGGGAGGCGCAGATACGCAGTATTTT. J is TRBJ2-3 and V is TRBV7-3; a weak D match, TRBD2 (6 bases). Trimming pared 6 bases from V and 4 bases from J, leaving 14 bases between. Looked up from germline, CDR1 is SGHTA and CDR2 is FQGTGA. The CDR3 spans 14 residues.

This clonotype was seen at least ten times. This rearrangement joins TRBV4-1 to TRBJ2-1, with 10 bases that match TRBD2. The V gene end was trimmed by 2 bases and the J gene end by 4 bases; junction bases not matched to a gene: 8. This CDR3 is built from 17 residues. Germline CDR1 MGHRA, CDR2 YSYEKL. The DNA of the CDR3 is TGCGCCAGCAGCCAACAAGCGGGGGGGTTCGGATACAATGAGCAGTTCTTC. It specifies CASSQQAGGFGYNEQFF.

A remark on this clonotype: In this CDR3 the conserved last residue, phenylalanine or tryptophan, is missing, so a read error is likely. The rearrangement joins TRBV10-3 to TRBJ2-1; TRBD2 matches 8 bases. There are 13 residues in the CDR3. V lost 6 bases, J lost 4 bases, and 2 bases stayed unmatched. CDR1 and CDR2 from the germline V gene are ENHRY and SYGVKD. In nucleotides, the CDR3 is TGTGCCATCAGACTAGCGGTGTACAATGAGCAGTTCTCC. Protein sequence: CAIRLAVYNEQFS.

The J gene is TRBJ1-1, the V gene TRBV7-2; D remains ambiguous. Germline CDR1 is SGHTA and CDR2 is FQGNSA. The CDR3 extends over 15 amino acids. V shed 0 bases and J shed 5 bases, with 13 bases lying between them. CDR3 DNA: TGTGCCAGCAGCTTAGCGGCAGTAGGGCGGACTGAAGCTTTCTTT. As protein: CASSLAAVGRTEAFF.

The chain combines TRBV27 with TRBJ1-6, with D unclear. Trimming stripped 7 bases from V and 3 bases from J, with 19 bases between. Per the germline V gene, CDR1 is MNHEY and CDR2 is SMNVEV (reference sequence). The CDR3 sequence is 17 residues long. The CDR3 region has the DNA TGTGCCAGCACCTCCGAAGGGCAAATGAGCTATAATTCACCCCTCCACTTT. This codes for CASTSEGQMSYNSPLHF.

V gene TRBV20-1 combines with J gene TRBJ1-2, with TRBD1 as a possible D gene (5 bases). Germline-derived CDR1 and CDR2 are DFQATT and SNEGSKA (reference sequence). The V and J ends lost 5 bases and 8 bases respectively, with 18 bases between them. The CDR3 runs 13 residues. The CDR3 sequence: CSAPTGGNSGYTF. CDR3 in DNA: TGCAGTGCTCCGACCGGGGGTAACTCCGGCTACACCTTC.

This clonotype was seen many times. V and J are TRBV5-1 and TRBJ1-6, with D possibly being TRBD1 (6 bases). V was shortened by 0 bases and J by 8 bases, with 12 bases between the two germline ends. CDR3 size: 15 residues. Germline CDR1 and CDR2: SGHRS and YFSETQ. Here the CDR3 DNA reads TGCGCCAGCAGCTTGGGGGACAAGCCTTATTCACCCCTCCACTTT. Amino acid sequence: CASSLGDKPYSPLHF.

This clonotype has ten or more counts. This rearrangement joins TRBV28 to TRBJ1-6; the D gene is possibly TRBD1 (6 bases). V was cut by 2 bases and J by 7 bases, with 12 bases left in between. CDR3 length: 15 residues. Germline CDR1 MDHEN, CDR2 SYDVKM. The DNA of the CDR3 is TGTGCCAGCAGTTTAGGGGGGGCGGGCAATTCACCCCTCCACTTT. As protein: CASSLGGAGNSPLHF.

This rearrangement joins TRBV10-3 to TRBJ2-5; a weak D match, TRBD2 (7 bases). The CDR3 is 17 residues long. V was cut by 1 base and J by 1 base, with 16 bases left in between. The germline V gene has CDR1 ENHRY and CDR2 SYGVKD. The CDR3 DNA sequence: TGTGCCATCAGTGAGTTCAGCGTAAGGGGGGGCCAAGAGACCCAGTACTTC. Translating gives CAISEFSVRGGQETQYF.

The rearrangement links TRBV9 to TRBJ1-6; no firm D call. V was trimmed by 0 bases and J by 3 bases, leaving 10 bases between them. This CDR3 is built from 16 residues. Germline values: CDR1 SGDLS, CDR2 YYNGEE. CDR3 protein: CASSVGGGNYNSPLHF. DNA for the CDR3: TGTGCCAGCAGCGTAGGGGGAGGCAACTATAATTCACCCCTCCACTTT.

In this sample, this clonotype turned up many times. V and J are TRBV7-8 and TRBJ1-2; D gene uncertain. There are 13 residues in the CDR3. V lost 2 bases and J lost 6, with 10 bases in between. The germline gives CDR1 SGHVS, CDR2 FQNEAQ. The DNA of the CDR3 is TGTGCCAGCAGCTTAATAGGATCTAATGGCTACACCTTC. It codes for CASSLIGSNGYTF. Complete variable domain (other parts from reference TRBV7-8 and TRBJ1-2): GAGVSQSPRYKVAKRGQDVALRCDPISGHVSLFWYQQALGQGPEFLTYFQNEAQLDKSGLPSDRFFAERPEGSVSTLKIQRTQQEDSAVYLCASSLIGSNGYTFGSGTRLTVV.

This clonotype was recorded many times. The chain couples TRBV5-6 to TRBJ1-4, with D unresolved. The CDR3 is 15 residues long. Germline V gene lookup returns CDR1 SGHDT and CDR2 YYEEEE. The V end lost 6 bases, the J end lost 5 bases, and 17 bases lay between the germline ends. The CDR3 loop is CASTDIDGGNEKLFF. CDR3 bases: TGTGCCAGCACCGACATCGACGGTGGGAATGAAAAACTGTTTTTT.

On this clonotype: Given a much more abundant clone one base away, this may be a read error. The chain joins TRBV2 to TRBJ1-6; 7 nucleotides match TRBD1. The CDR3 runs 16 residues. The germline V gene encodes CDR1 SNHLY and CDR2 FYNNEI. CDR3 DNA: TGTGCCAGCAGTGGGGACAGCCGGTCCTATAATTCACCCCCCCACTTT. This codes for CASSGDSRSYNSPPHF.

As for this clonotype: A much larger clone lies one base from this, so it may be a read error. The chain recombines TRBV10-3 with TRBJ1-2; 9 bases are a match to TRBD1. J was trimmed by 2 bases and V by 6 bases; bases with no gene match: 4. Per the germline V gene, CDR1 is ENHRY and CDR2 is SYGVKD. The length of the CDR3 is 14 residues. CDR3: CAIRWDRANYGYTF. For the CDR3, the DNA is TGTGCCATCAGATGGGACAGGGCAAACTATGGCTACACCTTC.

This clonotype has ten or more counts. The chain is built from TRBV20-1 and TRBJ1-2; a possible D gene is TRBD1 (5 bases). CDR3 length: 13 residues. Germline V gene sequence: CDR1 DFQATT, CDR2 SNEGSKA (reference sequence). V was shortened by 4 bases and J by 7 bases, with 16 bases between the two germline ends. The CDR3: CSAIWGPRGGYTF. Here the CDR3 DNA reads TGCAGTGCTATCTGGGGCCCTCGAGGTGGCTACACCTTC.

Concerning this clonotype: An end of the junction differs from the germline gene, which may be a read error. This chain uses TRBV5-1 with TRBJ2-5, with D perhaps matching TRBD1 or TRBD2 (6 bases each). The CDR3 runs to 13 residues. Germline V lookup: CDR1 SGHRS, CDR2 YFSETQ. The CDR3 is CASPGGRGETQYF. The CDR3 DNA follows: TGTGCCAGCCCTGGGGGGCGAGGGGAGACCCAGTACTTC.